The clone carrying this T cell receptor (beta chain) has a count of ten or more. Its antigen is still unknown. The data derive from a study of regulatory T cells in long-lasting Graves disease. Study overall: New Graves' disease cases had less than 3 months of antithyroid drugs. Notes on the study in general: Only a small sample size was used, which may have cut accuracy.

iRepertoire HTBI primers and Arm-PCR of CDR3 regions built TCR beta libraries. TCRdb called the multiplex PCR reads again in MiXCR, with one record for every CDR3 protein. This repertoire shows roughly 350,000 distinct CDR3 sequences, roughly 17% found once; its top ten account for 20% to 25%. Sample time point: newly diagnosed GD, antithyroid drugs for less than 3 months. RNA isolated from PBMCs was used to make the TCR library. Xi'an, China, was home to the endocrinology department that provided patients. CDR3 size: 18 residues. Germline assignment: CDR1 SGHAT and CDR2 FQNNGV. V was pared by 3 bases and J by 5 bases, with 24 bases between. These data were also filed under a second study, of T cells in Graves' hyperthyroidism and ophthalmopathy. As that report states: Most clonotypes expanded in the thyroid (above 0.001) were also present in blood.

This sequence was found in a woman younger than 35 with Graves disease. The chain links TRBV11-2 to TRBJ2-3; tentatively, D is TRBD2 (6 bases). The source was peripheral blood mononuclear cells (PBMCs), collected at new diagnosis, from a patient treated with antithyroid drugs. The DNA of the CDR3 is TGTGCCAGCAGCTTTAGGATACCAACTAGCCGACGGGGAGATACGCAGTATTTT. Translation: CASSFRIPTSRRGDTQYF.